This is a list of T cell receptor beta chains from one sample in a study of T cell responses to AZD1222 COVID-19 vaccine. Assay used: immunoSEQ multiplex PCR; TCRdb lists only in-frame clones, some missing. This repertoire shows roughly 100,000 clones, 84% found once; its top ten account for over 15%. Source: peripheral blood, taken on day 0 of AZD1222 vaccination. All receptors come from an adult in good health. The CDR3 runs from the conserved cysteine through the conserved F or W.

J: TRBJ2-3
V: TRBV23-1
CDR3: CASSRSSSGIETVCGQYF

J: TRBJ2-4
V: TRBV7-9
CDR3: CASSGSGTKNIQYF

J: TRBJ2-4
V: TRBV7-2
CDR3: CASSSAGVAKNIQYF

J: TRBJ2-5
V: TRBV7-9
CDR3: CASSSRGGLNQETQYF

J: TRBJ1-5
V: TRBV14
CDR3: CASSQGQFNQPQHF

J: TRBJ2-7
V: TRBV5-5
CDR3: CASSLEWGGDEQYF

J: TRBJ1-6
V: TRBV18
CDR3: CASSPSGPSGSPLHF

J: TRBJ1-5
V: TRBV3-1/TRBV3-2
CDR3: CASSQGSEGYQPQHF

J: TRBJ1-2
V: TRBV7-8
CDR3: CASSLGEGMGGYTF

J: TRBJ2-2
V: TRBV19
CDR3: CASSIGTANTGELFF

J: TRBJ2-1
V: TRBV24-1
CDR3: CATSEPSAATMGNEQFF

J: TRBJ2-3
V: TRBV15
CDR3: CATSQGGGTSTDTQYF

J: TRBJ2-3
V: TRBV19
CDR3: CASSIWGEPTSTDTQYF

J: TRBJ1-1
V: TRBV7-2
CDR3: CASSFPGLEAFF

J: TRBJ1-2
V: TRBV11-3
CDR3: CASSISWSGYGYTF

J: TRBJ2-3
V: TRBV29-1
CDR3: CSSGTSLSTDTQYF

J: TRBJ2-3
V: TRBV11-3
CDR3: CASSPAALGTDTQYF

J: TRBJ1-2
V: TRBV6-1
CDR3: CASSEASRGNYGYTF

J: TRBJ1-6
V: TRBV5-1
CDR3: CASSPGADYNSPLHF

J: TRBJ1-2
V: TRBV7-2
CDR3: CASSLEGLAGYTF

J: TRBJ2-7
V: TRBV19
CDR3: CASSIGRYYEQYF

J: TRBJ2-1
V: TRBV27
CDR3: CASSLPRTGVRSSYNEQFF

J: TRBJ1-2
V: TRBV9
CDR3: CASSPGLAGEGYTF

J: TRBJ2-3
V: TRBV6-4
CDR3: CASRNGLAGTDTQYF

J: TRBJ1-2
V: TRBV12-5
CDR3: CASALGGRSYGYTF

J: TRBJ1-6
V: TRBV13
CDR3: CASSPGTGGDSPLHF

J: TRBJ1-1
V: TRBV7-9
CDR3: CASSLGQGANTEAFF

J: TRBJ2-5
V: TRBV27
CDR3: CASRAGAPETQYF

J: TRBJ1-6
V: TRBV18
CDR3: CASSPGDGNSPLHF

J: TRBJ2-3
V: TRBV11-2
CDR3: CASSLGQGSSTNTQYF

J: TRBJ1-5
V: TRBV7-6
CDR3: CASSPEDSNQPQHF

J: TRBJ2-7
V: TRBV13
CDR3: CASSPPLGEQYF

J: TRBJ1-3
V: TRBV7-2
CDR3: CASSSARDRAGNTIYF

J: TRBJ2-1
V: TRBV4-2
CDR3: CASSQDRGGGALNEQFF

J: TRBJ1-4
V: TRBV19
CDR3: CASSIGTGVEKLFF

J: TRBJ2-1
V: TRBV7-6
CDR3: CASMPAGAYFREQFF

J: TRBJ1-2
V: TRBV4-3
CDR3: CASSQDEEGLPNYGYTF

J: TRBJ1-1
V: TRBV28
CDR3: CASSLTGAVTEAFF

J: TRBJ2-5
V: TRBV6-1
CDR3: CASSEAPTSGAKETQYF

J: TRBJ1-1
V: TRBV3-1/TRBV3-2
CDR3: CASSQVGSVTEAFF

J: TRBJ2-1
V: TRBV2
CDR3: CASKGGLAGVYEQFF

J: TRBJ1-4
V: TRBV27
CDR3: CASSLMADEKLFF

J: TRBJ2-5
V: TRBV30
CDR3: CAWSVGTGGTQYF

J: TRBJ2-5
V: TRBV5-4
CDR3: CASSTWGGQETQYF

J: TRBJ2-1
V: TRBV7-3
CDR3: CASSPRTSGAFNEQFF

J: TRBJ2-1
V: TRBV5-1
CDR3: CASSPEGQQYNEQFF

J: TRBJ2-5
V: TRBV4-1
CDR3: CASSQTGTETQYF

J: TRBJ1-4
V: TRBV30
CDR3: CAWGTALEFNEKLFF

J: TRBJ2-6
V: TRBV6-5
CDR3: CASSFGSASGANVLTF

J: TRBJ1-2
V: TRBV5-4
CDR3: CASTPRGDWLNRGWYGYTF

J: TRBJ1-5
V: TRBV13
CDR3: CASSRGRAGNQPQHF